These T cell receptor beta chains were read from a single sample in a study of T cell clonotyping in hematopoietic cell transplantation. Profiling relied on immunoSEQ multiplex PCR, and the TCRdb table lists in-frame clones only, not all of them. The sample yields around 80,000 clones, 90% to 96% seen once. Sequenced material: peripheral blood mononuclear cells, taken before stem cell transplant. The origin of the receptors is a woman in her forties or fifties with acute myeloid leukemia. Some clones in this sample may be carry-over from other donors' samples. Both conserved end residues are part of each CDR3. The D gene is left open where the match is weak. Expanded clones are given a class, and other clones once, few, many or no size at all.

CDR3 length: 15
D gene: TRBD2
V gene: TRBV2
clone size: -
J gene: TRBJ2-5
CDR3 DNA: TGTGCCAGCCAATCCCAGGGACTAGCGGGCGAGACCCAGTACTTC
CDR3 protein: CASQSQGLAGETQYF

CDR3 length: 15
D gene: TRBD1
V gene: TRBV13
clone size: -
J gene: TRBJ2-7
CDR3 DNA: TGTGCCAGCAGGCGGAGGGGGACAGGGGGGTACGAGCAGTACTTC
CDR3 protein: CASRRRGTGGYEQYF

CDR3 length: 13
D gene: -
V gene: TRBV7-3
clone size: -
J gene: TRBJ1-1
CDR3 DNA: TGTGCCAGCAGCTACGGCCTCAATACTGAAGCTTTCTTT
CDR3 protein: CASSYGLNTEAFF

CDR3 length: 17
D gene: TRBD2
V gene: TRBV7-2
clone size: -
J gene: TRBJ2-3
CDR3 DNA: TGTGCCAGCAGCTTAGTCGGCGGCGGGGGGTTCACAGATACGCAGTATTTT
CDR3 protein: CASSLVGGGGFTDTQYF

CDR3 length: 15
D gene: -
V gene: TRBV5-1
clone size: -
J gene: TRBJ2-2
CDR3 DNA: TGCGCCAGCAGCCAGGGACCGATAAACACCGGGGAGCTGTTTTTT
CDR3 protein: CASSQGPINTGELFF

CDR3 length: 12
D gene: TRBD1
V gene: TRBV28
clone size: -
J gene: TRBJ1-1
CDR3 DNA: TGTGCCAGCAGTTTAGGGACAGGGGGAGCTTTCTTT
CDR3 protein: CASSLGTGGAFF

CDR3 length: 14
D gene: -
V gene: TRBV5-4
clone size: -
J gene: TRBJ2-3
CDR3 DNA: TGTGCCAGCAGCTTGGACAGGGTCACAGATACGCAGTATTTT
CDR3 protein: CASSLDRVTDTQYF

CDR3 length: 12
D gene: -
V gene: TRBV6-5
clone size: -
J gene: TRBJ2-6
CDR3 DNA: TGTGCCAGCAGCCCTGGGGCCAACGTCCTGACTTTC
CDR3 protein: CASSPGANVLTF

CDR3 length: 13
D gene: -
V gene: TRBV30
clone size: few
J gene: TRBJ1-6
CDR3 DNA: TGTGCCTGGGGTCGCCAGGCATCTTCACCCCTCCACTTT
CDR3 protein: CAWGRQASSPLHF

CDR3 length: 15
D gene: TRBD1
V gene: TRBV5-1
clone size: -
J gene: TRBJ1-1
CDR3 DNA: TGCGCCAGCAGCTCCGGGACAGCGCCGAACACTGAAGCTTTCTTT
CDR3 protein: CASSSGTAPNTEAFF

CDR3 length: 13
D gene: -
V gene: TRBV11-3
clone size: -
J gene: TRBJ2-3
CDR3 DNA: TGTGCCAGCAGCTTAGAGGGTGTGGATACGCAGTATTTT
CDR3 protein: CASSLEGVDTQYF

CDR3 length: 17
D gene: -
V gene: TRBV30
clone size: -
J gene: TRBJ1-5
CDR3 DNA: TGTGCCTGGAGTGACACCCAGGGGTTTTTTAGCAATCAGCCCCAGCATTTT
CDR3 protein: CAWSDTQGFFSNQPQHF

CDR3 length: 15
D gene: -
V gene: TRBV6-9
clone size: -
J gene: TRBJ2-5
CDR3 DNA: TGTGCCAGCAGTTACGAGCCAGGGCTCCAAGAGACCCAGTACTTC
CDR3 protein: CASSYEPGLQETQYF

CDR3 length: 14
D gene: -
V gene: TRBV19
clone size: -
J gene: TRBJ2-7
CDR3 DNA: TGTGCCAGTAGTATCAGTCAGCTAGCCTACGAGCAGTACTTC
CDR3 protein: CASSISQLAYEQYF

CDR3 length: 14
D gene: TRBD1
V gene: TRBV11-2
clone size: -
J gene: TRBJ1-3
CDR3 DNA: TGTGCCAGCAGCCAGACAGGGCAAGGAAACACCATATATTTT
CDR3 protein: CASSQTGQGNTIYF

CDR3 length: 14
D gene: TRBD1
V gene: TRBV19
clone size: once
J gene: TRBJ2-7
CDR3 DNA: TGTGCCAGTGGCCCGGGACAGGGGTACCACGAGCAGTACTTC
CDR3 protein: CASGPGQGYHEQYF